Included here is one T cell receptor beta chain sequence, with context. Its antigen is still unknown. This specimen belongs to a study of radiation and T cells in renal cell carcinoma. General study results and limits: No pretreatment tumor biopsies were available for baseline clonotypes. In blood, top tumor clones expanded by 2 weeks, shrinking by 4.

Libraries were prepared by immunoSEQ multiplex PCR; TCRdb keeps only in-frame clonotypes and omits some of them. The sample yields about 150,000 clones, about 88% seen once. Trimming removed 5 bases at V and 0 bases at J, with 8 bases between. The germline V gene has CDR1 SNHLY and CDR2 FYNNEI. This CDR3 spans 14 amino acids. The time point denotes: baseline pretreatment blood. As for treatment: 15 Gy SBRT to primary tumor, nephrectomy 4 weeks later. After SBRT, blood was collected at 2 and 4 weeks, plus baseline. The source is a woman between 45 and 65 years old with renal cell carcinoma. V gene TRBV2 combines with J gene TRBJ1-5, with D hard to call. The sequenced sample was blood, obtained from a patient whose treatment included radiotherapy and nephrectomy. This chain's CDR3 is CASSPNYSNQPQHF. The DNA of the CDR3 is TGTGCCAGCAGTCCAAATTATAGCAATCAGCCCCAGCATTTT. The entire variable domain, with the rest obtained from reference TRBV2 and TRBJ1-5, is as follows: EPEVTQTPSHQVTQMGQEVILRCVPISNHLYFYWYRQILGQKVEFLVSFYNNEISEKSEIFDDQFSVERPDGSNFTLKIRSTKLEDSAMYFCASSPNYSNQPQHFGDGTRLSIL.